Listed below are T cell receptor beta chains from one sample, sequenced in a study of STAT3 mutations in large granular lymphocyte leukemia. This table comes from immunoSEQ multiplex PCR, and its TCRdb copy is limited to in-frame clones, with some not included. The sample has under 15,000 clones, around 90% seen once. Sequenced sample: peripheral blood mononuclear cells. Every receptor here comes from a middle-aged man with T-cell large granular lymphocyte leukemia. Some clones in this sample may be carry-over from other donors' samples. The CDR3 runs from the conserved cysteine through the conserved F or W. Each record gives: V gene, clone size, J gene, CDR3 protein. Not all rows give a size; the values are once, few, many and, for expanded clones, a class.

TRBV30	-	TRBJ1-1	CAWSGVLQGTEAFF
TRBV9	-	TRBJ1-6	CASSTKDDRASPLHF
TRBV19	-	TRBJ1-5	CASSSQGGTVQPQHF
TRBV13	-	TRBJ1-1	CASSLWQGREAFF
TRBV6-5	-	TRBJ1-4	CASSYSKGEKLFF
TRBV30	-	TRBJ2-5	CASNNPGTSGGANQETQYF
TRBV6-6	-	TRBJ1-5	CASSYSGAGNQPQHF
TRBV6-1	-	TRBJ1-1	CASTSYIGGTEAFF
TRBV14	-	TRBJ2-7	CASSHGPYEQYF
TRBV4-2	-	TRBJ2-2	CASSQEDWTSGGENTGELFF
TRBV28	-	TRBJ1-3	CASSLPSGKGNTIYF
TRBV7-9	-	TRBJ2-7	CASSSGSSGGPSYEQYF
TRBV7-9	-	TRBJ1-1	CASSYPGTGLNTEAFF
TRBV7-2	few	TRBJ1-4	CASSQQTGIREKLFF
TRBV29-1	few	TRBJ1-4	CSVPGPGEKLFF
TRBV6-5	-	TRBJ2-7	CASRKTQGQVYEQYF
TRBV7-9	-	TRBJ1-2	CASSLGQGLAGYTF
TRBV7-9	-	TRBJ1-1	CASSLGRRGNTEAFF
TRBV9	once	TRBJ2-6	CASSVDGGGANVLTF
TRBV11-1	-	TRBJ1-6	CASSWGSGTVAYNSPLHF
TRBV13	-	TRBJ2-3	CASSSREGTDTQYF
TRBV13	few	TRBJ1-6	CASSEGTTFRGPLHF
TRBV7-2	-	TRBJ1-5	CASSLGPGEFRDQHF
TRBV7-2	-	TRBJ2-7	CASSSRQGTPGYEQYF
TRBV6-1	-	TRBJ2-3	CASSEAVRDKEADTQYF
TRBV10-3	once	TRBJ1-1	CAISDLGQGNTEAFF
TRBV19	-	TRBJ2-4	CASSMDRGNIQYF
TRBV7-2	-	TRBJ1-1	CASSLVAGVNTEAFF
TRBV2	-	TRBJ2-7	CASTRNIGTYEQYF
TRBV5-4	-	TRBJ1-1	CASSLTGAEAFF
TRBV5-1	-	TRBJ2-3	CASSPETGADTQYF
TRBV6-1	-	TRBJ2-1	CASSEFGMYEQFF
TRBV18	-	TRBJ1-2	CASSPPSQGTYGYTF
TRBV30	-	TRBJ2-2	CAWMGTGELFF
TRBV5-1	-	TRBJ2-7	CASSLITGTAYEQYF
TRBV19	-	TRBJ2-7	CASSTNFGAPQYF
TRBV7-2	-	TRBJ1-5	CASSRGQGGNQPQHF
TRBV14	-	TRBJ1-2	CASSLTENYGYTF
TRBV5-4	-	TRBJ2-1	CASSLIGGENEQFF
TRBV28	-	TRBJ1-6	CASRQGINSPLHF
TRBV7-8	few	TRBJ1-5	CASSLGGTHWADQPQHF